This TCR beta chain was sequenced during a study of blood T cell repertoires in COVID-19. Across the whole study: COVID-19 samples collected from the United States, Italy and Spain covered acute and convalescent phases. In each case, the material was cDNA or gDNA derived from T cells, B-cell-depleted T cells, or PBMCs.

Study processing details: Reference gene primer amplification gave estimated nucleated cell counts. Profiling relied on immunoSEQ multiplex PCR, and the TCRdb table lists in-frame clones only, not all of them. The DNA gave D and trimming, while V, J and clone size come from that table. The profile shows about 120,000 clones, 80% to 90% of them singletons. This CDR3 is built from 16 residues. With V trimmed by 7 bases and J by 0 bases, 5 bases remained unmatched. The germline CDR1 and CDR2 sequences are LNHDA and SQIVND (reference sequence). This receptor was obtained from a man aged 65 to 85 with active or convalescent COVID-19. This rearrangement joins TRBV19 to TRBJ2-1; 11 bases are shared with TRBD2. The specimen sequenced was peripheral blood. The DNA of the CDR3 is TGTGCCAGTAAGACTAGCGGGACTTCCTCCTACAATGAGCAGTTCTTC. Translation: CASKTSGTSSYNEQFF.